The clone carrying this T cell receptor (beta chain) was detected only a few times. The antigen is undetermined. The data stem from a study of blood T cells in healthy people across ages. Trimming removed 6 bases from V and 0 bases from J; junction bases left unmatched: 7. Germline V lookup: CDR1 SQVTM, CDR2 ANQGSEA. The CDR3 runs to 14 residues. Notes on the study in general: The CMV status of each donor remained undetermined, and this could have confounded shifts in expanded clonotypes.

The authors ran a second PCR of roughly 6 to 12 cycles using a sample-barcoded 5' primer and a J-beta primer mix. One entry per CDR3 protein results from TCRdb running MiXCR on the 5' RACE reads. The sample lists some 1,500,000 distinct CDR3 sequences; roughly 43% were seen once. The sequence was collected from a woman aged 18-29 years in good health. V usage is TRBV29-1 and J usage is TRBJ2-7, with 8 bases aligning to TRBD1. The specimen sequenced was blood. This CDR3 is CSVAGTGVSYEQYF. CDR3 bases: TGCAGCGTCGCCGGGACAGGCGTCTCCTACGAGCAGTACTTC.